This T cell receptor (beta chain) originates from a study of T-cell memory formation after mild COVID-19. Whole-study context: TCR clusters showed largely donor specificity.

Findings of the study overall: The second-wave clones peaking on day 37 were not confirmed as SARS-CoV-2-specific. For contracting clones, CD4+ ones sat mainly in CM and EM, CD8+ in EMRA.

This clonotype was seen more than once but under ten times. Its antigen is as yet unknown. Constant-segment primers and 5'RACE yielded cDNA libraries for TCR alpha and TCR beta, each carrying sample barcodes and UMIs. In TCRdb, the 5' RACE reads were re-called with MiXCR into one record per CDR3 protein. The table lists some 330,000 distinct CDR3 sequences, approximately 21% of them singletons. V lost 5 bases and J lost 4, with 13 bases in between. Germline V gene lookup returns CDR1 SGHTA and CDR2 FQGNSA. The CDR3 consists of 14 residues. This sequence joins TRBV7-2 and TRBJ2-3; D may be TRBD1 (5 bases). Sequencing was performed on PBMCs or a T cell subset sorted from them (not recorded which). The sequence was collected from an adult woman who had mild COVID-19 (a few samples of this study predate the infection). Cell type and time point are not known. The CDR3 DNA is TGTGCCAGCAGCCACCCGGGCAGGGCAGATACGCAGTATTTT. It is translated as CASSHPGRADTQYF.